This TCR beta chain was identified in a study of spatial heterogeneity in lung cancer. Study details: A consistent excess of beta-chain over alpha-chain sequences was detected.

Concerning this clonotype: What it binds is unknown.

As for time point: sample taken at primary tumor resection. Germline V gene sequence: CDR1 MNHNY, CDR2 SVGAGI (reference sequence). The CDR3 has 15 amino acids. Trimming cost V 2 bases and J 5 bases; bases outside gene matches: 4. Each TCR cDNA molecule carried a unique molecular identifier. One entry per CDR3 protein results from TCRdb running MiXCR on the 5' RACE reads. The table has under 25,000 distinct CDR3 sequences, about 5.8% seen once. General observations from the study: Tumor TCRs that were ubiquitous and expanded showed up in blood more at resection than follow-up.

The specimen comprised PBMCs, sampled at surgery. V gene TRBV6-6 combines with J gene TRBJ2-2; 8 positions match TRBD2. The clonotype originates from a male donor with early-stage non-small cell lung cancer. The CDR3 coding sequence is TGTGCCAGCAGTTACCGGGGGGGCAGGACCGGGGAGCTGTTTTTT. Encoded protein: CASSYRGGRTGELFF.